The 19 T cell receptor beta chains listed next were all sequenced from one sample in a study of cytomegalovirus exposure and HLA in healthy donors. The data were produced by immunoSEQ multiplex PCR, yet TCRdb's version contains in-frame clones alone and is incomplete. The sample lists about 95,000 clones, around 85% occurring once. Sequencing was done on a sample of PBMCs. These receptors were collected from a man younger than 30 in good health and CMV-seropositive.

This rearrangement joins TRBV6-5 to TRBJ2-1; tentative D call: TRBD2 (5 bases). CDR3 length equals 14 residues. V lost 11 bases to trimming and J lost 1 base, with 15 bases between them. Germline CDR1 and CDR2: MNHEY and SVGAGI. The DNA for the CDR3 is TGTGCCGTTCAACGAGGGTATTCCTACAATGAGCAGTTCTTC. This encodes CAVQRGYSYNEQFF.

To note about this clone: At one end the junction does not follow the germline gene, possibly because of a read error. Other DNA sequences in this specimen translate into the identical CDR3. This sequence joins TRBV5-4 and TRBJ2-3; TRBD2 agrees at 7 bases. Germline V gene sequence: CDR1 SGHNT, CDR2 YYREEE (reference sequence). The CDR3 contains 15 residues. The CDR3 sequence is CASSLGGRGTDTQYF. CDR3 sequence (DNA): TGTGCCAGCAGTTTGGGGGGGAGGGGCACAGATACGCAGTATTTT.

This rearrangement joins TRBV10-2 to TRBJ2-5; 15 nucleotides align to TRBD2. Germline trimming cut 6 bases from V and 2 bases from J; bases unmatched to any gene: 7. CDR1 is WSHSY and CDR2 is SAAADI in the germline V gene. The CDR3 is 17 amino acids. CDR3 in amino acids: CASRAGLAGGRQETQYF. CDR3 bases: TGCGCCAGCAGGGCGGGACTAGCGGGAGGACGACAAGAGACCCAGTACTTC.

The chain is built from TRBV13 and TRBJ2-4; 10 bases are a match to TRBD1. Trimming took 5 bases from V and 1 from J; bases not matched to a gene: 8. CDR1 and CDR2 from the germline V gene are PRHDT and FYEKMQ (reference sequence). This CDR3 has 17 residues. CDR3 in DNA: TGTGCCAGCAGCCTCCATGGACAGGGGGAGGCCAAAAACATTCAGTACTTC. This translates into CASSLHGQGEAKNIQYF. The full variable domain, its missing parts supplied by reference TRBV13 and TRBJ2-4, is AAGVIQSPRHLIKEKRETATLKCYPIPRHDTVYWYQQGPGQDPQFLISFYEKMQSDKGSIPDRFSAQQFSDYHSELNMSSLELGDSALYFCASSLHGQGEAKNIQYFGAGTRLSVL.

The DNA for the CDR3 is TGTGCCAGCAGTTCAGCTAGCGGGAGTTTACAAGAGACCCAGTACTTC. Translated, it gives CASSSASGSLQETQYF. V and J are TRBV6-5 and TRBJ2-5; 10 nucleotides line up with TRBD2. Trimming took 4 bases from V and 2 from J; bases not matched to a gene: 7. The CDR3 runs 16 residues. The V gene's germline CDR1 is MNHEY and CDR2 SVGAGI.

The chain recombines TRBV9 with TRBJ1-2; TRBD1 is a possible D gene (6 bases). The CDR3 spans 14 residues. Trimming left V 0 bases short and J 8 bases short, with 14 bases between. Germline loops: CDR1 SGDLS, CDR2 YYNGEE. The CDR3 DNA reads TGTGCCAGCAGCGTAGATCGGGGGGCGGAGGGCTACACCTTC. Encoded protein: CASSVDRGAEGYTF.

The chain joins TRBV6-1 to TRBJ1-5, with 9 bases aligning to TRBD1. Germline CDR1 reads MNHNS; CDR2 reads SASEGT. Trimming cost V 2 bases and J 5 bases; bases outside gene matches: 10. The CDR3 length is 17 residues. CDR3 sequence (DNA): TGTGCCAGCAGTGAATATATGGACAGGGGCGGCCATCAGCCCCAGCATTTT. Its translation: CASSEYMDRGGHQPQHF.

The chain combines TRBV5-5 with TRBJ1-5; 9 nucleotides line up with TRBD1. Trimming took 1 base from V and 5 from J; bases not matched to a gene: 7. Per germline, CDR1 SGHKS and CDR2 YYEKEE (reference sequence). This CDR3 comprises 16 residues. This CDR3 reads CASSLPGTGSHQPQHF. CDR3 sequence (DNA): TGTGCCAGCAGCTTGCCAGGGACAGGGTCCCATCAGCCCCAGCATTTT.

V is TRBV18 and J is TRBJ2-7; 10 nucleotides align to TRBD1. The trim removed 4 bases at V and 3 bases at J, leaving 9 bases unmatched. The length of the CDR3 is 16 residues. Germline V gene lookup returns CDR1 KGHSH and CDR2 LQKENI. The CDR3 is CASSRPGQGFIYEQYF. The DNA of the CDR3 is TGTGCCAGCTCACGACCGGGACAGGGGTTTATCTACGAGCAGTACTTC.

This sequence joins TRBV19 and TRBJ2-7; TRBD2 matches at 7 bases. CDR1 LNHDA and CDR2 SQIVND come from the germline V gene (reference sequence). CDR3 size: 16 residues. V dropped 4 bases and J dropped 5; count of bases not matched to a gene: 14. CDR3 sequence (DNA): TGTGCCAGTAGTACCCGTGGCGGGAGCACATGGAACGAGCAGTACTTC. This encodes CASSTRGGSTWNEQYF.

The V gene is TRBV5-4, the J gene TRBJ2-4, with D possibly being TRBD1 (6 bases). The germline CDR1 and CDR2 sequences are SGHNT and YYREEE (reference sequence). Trimming pared 4 bases from V and 8 bases from J, leaving 13 bases between. The CDR3 has 13 residues. The CDR3 reads CASSQGQSDIQYF. CDR3 bases: TGTGCCAGCAGCCAAGGACAGAGCGACATTCAGTACTTC.

This rearrangement joins TRBV27 to TRBJ2-7; 7 bases match TRBD2. Unmatched junction bases numbered 6, after V lost 2 bases and J lost 5 bases. The CDR3 has 14 amino acids. Germline loops: CDR1 MNHEY, CDR2 SMNVEV (reference sequence). CDR3: CASSLIGGMDEQYF. DNA of the CDR3: TGTGCCAGCAGTTTAATCGGGGGGATGGACGAGCAGTACTTC.

The rearrangement uses TRBV6-1 and TRBJ1-2; 7 nucleotides line up with TRBD1. The ends lost 6 bases at V and 2 bases at J; junction bases unmatched: 3. This CDR3 spans 13 amino acids. Germline V gives CDR1 MNHNS, CDR2 SASEGT. CDR3 sequence: CASRDRLNYGYTF. The CDR3, as DNA: TGTGCCAGCAGGGACAGGCTGAACTATGGCTACACCTTC.

The chain joins TRBV28 to TRBJ1-1, with 7 bases identical to TRBD1. With 6 bases clipped from V and 0 bases from J, the junction kept 7 bases outside the gene matches. Germline V CDR1 and CDR2: MDHEN, SYDVKM. The CDR3 is 15 residues long. This CDR3 reads CASRPGDRLNTEAFF. DNA for the CDR3: TGTGCCAGCAGACCCGGGGACAGACTGAACACTGAAGCTTTCTTT.

The CDR3 reads CASRVPGQGSNEQFF. Here the CDR3 DNA reads TGTGCCAGCAGAGTTCCGGGACAGGGAAGCAATGAGCAGTTCTTC. J is TRBJ2-1 and V is TRBV6-1, with 9 positions matching TRBD1. Trimming removed 6 bases from V and 6 bases from J; junction bases left unmatched: 9. The CDR3 has 15 amino acids. In germline, CDR1 is MNHNS, CDR2 SASEGT.

CDR3 DNA: TGCGCCAGCAGCCGGGAGCGGGGCCACGAGCAGTACTTC. This sequence encodes CASSRERGHEQYF. The chain carries TRBV5-1 and TRBJ2-7; TRBD2 aligns across 7 bases. The CDR3 runs 13 residues. Germline V gene lookup returns CDR1 SGHRS and CDR2 YFSETQ. Trimming cost V 4 bases and J 5 bases; bases outside gene matches: 6. Full variable domain (outside the CDR3, taken from reference TRBV5-1 and TRBJ2-7): KAGVTQTPRYLIKTRGQQVTLSCSPISGHRSVSWYQQTPGQGLQFLFEYFSETQRNKGNFPGRFSGRQFSNSRSEMNVSTLELGDSALYLCASSRERGHEQYFGPGTRLTVT.

The CDR3 is CASSRTSNQPQHF. The CDR3 DNA is TGTGCCAGCAGTAGGACAAGCAATCAGCCCCAGCATTTT. This rearrangement joins TRBV7-9 to TRBJ1-5; weak D call: TRBD1 (5 bases). Germline CDR1 reads SEHNR; CDR2 reads FQNEAQ (reference sequence). The CDR3 covers 13 residues. The V end lost 6 bases, the J end lost 1 base, and 7 bases lay between the germline ends. The full variable domain, in which reference TRBV7-9 and TRBJ1-5 provide the parts outside the CDR3, is DTGVSQNPRHKITKRGQNVTFRCDPISEHNRLYWYRQTLGQGPEFLTYFQNEAQLEKSRLLSDRFSAERPKGSFSTLEIQRTEQGDSAMYLCASSRTSNQPQHFGDGTRLSIL.

The chain is built from TRBV13 and TRBJ2-2, with 10 positions matching TRBD1. The CDR3 is made up of 15 amino acids. Germline V gene sequence: CDR1 PRHDT, CDR2 FYEKMQ (reference sequence). The junction had 4 bases not matched to a gene; V was cut back by 5 bases and J by 4 bases. The CDR3 here is CASSLGQGTTGELFF. CDR3 coding DNA: TGTGCCAGCAGCCTGGGACAGGGGACCACCGGGGAGCTGTTTTTT.

The rearrangement joins TRBV2 to TRBJ1-5; 7 positions agree with TRBD1. CDR3 length: 16 residues. Germline CDR1 and CDR2: SNHLY and FYNNEI. The V gene end was trimmed by 7 bases and the J gene end by 0 bases; junction bases not matched to a gene: 9. The CDR3 sequence is CASKKRGTDSNQPQHF. The CDR3 DNA follows: TGTGCCAGCAAGAAGCGAGGGACAGATAGCAATCAGCCCCAGCATTTT.